This TCR beta chain derives from a study of identical twins. Broader study findings: Sharing of beta out-of-frame sequences by twins showed a weaker excess.

Only a few counts were recorded for this clonotype. Its specificity is unknown. Trimming shortened V by 5 bases and J by 2 bases, and 9 bases separated the two germline ends. Germline V lookup: CDR1 SGHTA, CDR2 FQGNSA. The CDR3 length is 14 residues. TCRdb analysed the 5' RACE reads with MiXCR anew, one entry per CDR3 protein. The sample holds 700,000 or so distinct CDR3 sequences, about 9.4% seen once. In addition, the sample was reused for a study of yellow fever vaccine responses in identical twins. That source adds: Twin vaccine T cell responses reportedly seemed partly convergent, partly personalized.

The specimen sequenced was PBMCs. The chain has TRBV7-2 and TRBJ2-2; D possibly corresponds to TRBD1 (5 bases). The clonotype comes from a woman under 30 in good health. DNA for the CDR3: TGTGCCAGCAGCGTAAGGGGAAACACCGGGGAGCTGTTTTTT. Its protein is CASSVRGNTGELFF.